This T cell receptor (beta chain) is from a study of OX40 agonist ivuxolimab in advanced cancers. At the level of the study: Patients were dosed with the agonistic anti-OX40 (CD134) antibody ivuxolimab. General study points: Averaging showed that CD8+ T cells had more expanded clones than CD4+ did. Low levels of normalized T-cell clonal expansion also appeared in some nonresponders.

V lost 4 bases and J lost 4, with 13 bases in between. Germline CDR1 is SGHTA and CDR2 is FQGNSA. The CDR3 extends over 14 amino acids. Points on this clone: Its antigen is as yet unknown.

Baseline was the first blood sampling point, followed by cycle 4 day 1 and cycle 7 day 1. The repertoire was sequenced with immunoSEQ multiplex PCR; TCRdb's copy has only in-frame clones and lacks some. The sample carries about 66,000 clones, approximately 90% recorded once. The rearrangement links TRBV7-2 to TRBJ1-2; a weak D match, TRBD1 (6 bases). The source is an adult with an advanced solid tumor such as melanoma, head and neck, liver or kidney cancer. Sequencing was performed on CD4+ or CD8+ T cells sorted from blood, taken in a trial of the OX40 agonist ivuxolimab. The CDR3 sequence: CASSSLQGSYGYTF. As DNA, the CDR3 is TGTGCCAGCAGCTCACTACAGGGATCCTATGGCTACACCTTC.